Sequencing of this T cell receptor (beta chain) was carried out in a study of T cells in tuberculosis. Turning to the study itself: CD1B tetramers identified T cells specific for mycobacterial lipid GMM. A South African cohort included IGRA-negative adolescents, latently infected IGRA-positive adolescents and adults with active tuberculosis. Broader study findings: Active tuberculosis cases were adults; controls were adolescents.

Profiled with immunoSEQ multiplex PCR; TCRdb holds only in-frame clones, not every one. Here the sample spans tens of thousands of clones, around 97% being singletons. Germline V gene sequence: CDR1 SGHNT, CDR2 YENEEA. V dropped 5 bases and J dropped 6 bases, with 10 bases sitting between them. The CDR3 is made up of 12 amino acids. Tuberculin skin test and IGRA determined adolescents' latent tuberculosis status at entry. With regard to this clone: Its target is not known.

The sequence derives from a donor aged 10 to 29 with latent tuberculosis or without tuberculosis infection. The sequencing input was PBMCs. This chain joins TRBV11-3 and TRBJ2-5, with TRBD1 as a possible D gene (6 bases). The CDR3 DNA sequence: TGTGCCAGCAGCCAGGGGCTCAAGACCCAGTACTTC. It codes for CASSQGLKTQYF.